This T cell receptor (beta chain) was sequenced during a study of cytomegalovirus exposure and HLA in healthy donors. Whole-study findings and limits: Follow-up analysis seemed to connect common viral pathogens with several of the most significant clusters identified.

This CDR3 comprises 14 residues. Per germline, CDR1 ENHRY and CDR2 SYGVKD. V was pared by 4 bases and J by 3 bases, with 4 bases of the junction left unmatched. Concerning this clone itself: Its cognate antigen is unknown.

Vbeta (60) and Jbeta (13) primers were used in the PCR. The protocol was immunoSEQ multiplex PCR, while the TCRdb copy is restricted to in-frame clones and leaves out a portion. In all, the sample yields 150,000 to 200,000 clones. The sample consisted of PBMCs. This receptor was obtained from a young man in good health and CMV-seronegative. V and J are TRBV10-3 and TRBJ1-1; TRBD1 aligns across 8 bases. CDR3 in amino acids: CAISGNRGDTEAFF. The CDR3 DNA reads TGTGCCATCAGTGGGAACAGGGGGGACACTGAAGCTTTCTTT.